Included here is one T cell receptor beta chain sequence, with context. The CDR3 loop spans 14 amino acids. CDR1 and CDR2 from the germline V gene are SNHLY and FYNNEI. With V trimmed by 2 bases and J by 16 bases, 12 bases remained unmatched. Donors were healthy HIV-negative adults without recently reported acute infections or vaccinations. TCRdb's copy holds only in-frame clones and misses some; the assay was immunoSEQ multiplex PCR. The repertoire holds over 2 million clones, approximately 90% seen once, with around 0.35% in the top ten. The data were taken from a study of shared clonotypes between healthy human individuals.

The sequence came from a man aged 18 to 30 in good health. Some clones in this sample may be carry-over from other donors' samples. The sample taken for sequencing was naive CD4+ T cells from PBMCs. Subset in this sample: CD45RA+ positively selected. The genes are TRBV2 and TRBJ2-2; 8 bases align to TRBD2. The CDR3 DNA follows: TGTGCCAGCAGTGAAACAACGACTAGCGAGGTCTCGTTTTTT. Its translation is CASSETTTSEVSFF.